A selection of T cell receptor beta chains follows, all from one sample in a study of identical twins. A single record per CDR3 protein comes from TCRdb applying MiXCR to the 5' RACE reads. The profile shows roughly 350,000 distinct CDR3 sequences, 7% to 9.5% of them singletons. The sequencing input was naive T cells sorted from blood. The receptors stem from a woman between 50 and 59 years old in good health. The CDR3 runs from the conserved cysteine through the conserved F or W. The D gene is left open where the match is weak. A row's size may be missing; if present it is once, few, many or a size class.

TRBV25-1	.	.	TRBJ2-7	TGTGCCAGCAGTGACCATCCCTTTATTAATGAGCAGTACTTC	CASSDHPFINEQYF
TRBV5-1	TRBD2	many	TRBJ2-1	TGCGCCAGCAGCCCAGCGGGAGTCGTCTACAATGAGCAGTTCTTC	CASSPAGVVYNEQFF
TRBV12-3/TRBV12-4	.	few	TRBJ2-7	TGTGCCAGCGCTAGAACCTACGAGCAGTACTTC	CASARTYEQYF
TRBV20-1	TRBD2	.	TRBJ2-2	TGCAGTGCTAGTTCAGTAGCGGGAGAGAAGCTGTTTTTT	CSASSVAGEKLFF
TRBV12-3/TRBV12-4	TRBD1	.	TRBJ2-5	TGTGCCAGCAGTTTAGCGGTTCGTGGGACCAGGGGGTCCCAGTACTTC	CASSLAVRGTRGSQYF
TRBV28	TRBD1	many	TRBJ2-5	TGTGCCATGGGACAGCAAGAGACCCAGTACTTC	CAMGQQETQYF
TRBV7-8	.	.	TRBJ1-1	TGTGCCAGCAGCGAACCCCGGGACAACACTGAAGCTTTCTTT	CASSEPRDNTEAFF
TRBV29-1	TRBD2	many	TRBJ2-1	TGCAGCGTTGAAGAGGGGGACGTTAGCGGGAGATGGTTCTTC	CSVEEGDVSGRWFF
TRBV28	.	.	TRBJ2-2	TGTGCCAGCAAATTGATACAGGTCACCGGGGAGCTGTTTTTT	CASKLIQVTGELFF
TRBV7-2	.	few	TRBJ2-1	TGTGCCAGCAGCAAGAGGTCGGCATATGAGCAGTTCTTC	CASSKRSAYEQFF
TRBV12-3/TRBV12-4	TRBD1	few	TRBJ1-6	TGTGCCAGCGGAGCCAAGGACAGGGGGAGATTCAATTCACCCCTCCACTTT	CASGAKDRGRFNSPLHF
TRBV20-1	TRBD2	.	TRBJ2-1	TGCAGTGCTAGAGATTTGCGGGAGCCAGCTTACAATGAGCAGTTCTTC	CSARDLREPAYNEQFF
TRBV12-3/TRBV12-4	.	.	TRBJ1-6	TGTGCCAGCAGCCAGGGACGCTCACCCCTCCACTTT	CASSQGRSPLHF
TRBV7-8	TRBD2	few	TRBJ2-1	TGTGCCAGCAGCCCTAGCCCCTGGGGGGGTGAGCAGTTCTTC	CASSPSPWGGEQFF
TRBV6-5	.	.	TRBJ2-1	TGTGCCAGCATGGGGGGAGGAAGAGTTGAGCAGTTCTTC	CASMGGGRVEQFF
TRBV29-1	.	.	TRBJ2-4	TGCAGCGTAGCGATGGACAGCAGGCGCCAAAACATTCAGTACTTC	CSVAMDSRRQNIQYF
TRBV5-1	.	few	TRBJ2-3	TGCGCCAGCAGCTTGGAAGGGGTTAACACAGATACGCAGTATTTT	CASSLEGVNTDTQYF
TRBV20-1	.	.	TRBJ2-7	TGCAGACCCCTTTACGAGCAGTACTTC	CRPLYEQYF
TRBV25-1	.	few	TRBJ2-1	TGTGCCAGCAGTGAATTGTTTCGCAAGAATGAGCAGTTCTTC	CASSELFRKNEQFF
TRBV3-1	TRBD2	.	TRBJ2-1	TGTGCCAGCAGCCATTTCGCTAGCGGGAGGGATGAGCAGTTCTTC	CASSHFASGRDEQFF
TRBV3-1	.	many	TRBJ1-2	TGTGCCAGCAGCCAGGTACGAGGCGGGACGAACTATGGCTACACCTTC	CASSQVRGGTNYGYTF
TRBV5-1	.	.	TRBJ1-3	TGCGCCAGCAGCATTTTTCCGGGACATTGGTTGTCTCTCTCTGGAAACACCATATATTTT	CASSIFPGHWLSLSGNTIYF
TRBV12-5	.	.	TRBJ2-1	TGTGCTAGTGGTTCCAATAGCGAATTGGGGACTGAGCAGTTCTTC	CASGSNSELGTEQFF
TRBV23-1	.	few	TRBJ1-4	TGCGCCAGTGACAGTAACGAAAAACTGTTTTTT	CASDSNEKLFF
TRBV7-9	.	few	TRBJ2-1	TGTGCCAGCAGCTTCCGCGGGCTTGCGGATGAGCAGTTCTTC	CASSFRGLADEQFF
TRBV5-1	TRBD2	few	TRBJ2-2	TGCGCCAGCAGCCCCCAACTAGCGGGAAGCACCGGGGAGCTGTTTTTT	CASSPQLAGSTGELFF
TRBV5-1	TRBD1	few	TRBJ2-1	TGCGCCAGCAGCCGGACAGGGCCTAGCTCCTACAATGAGCAGTTCTTC	CASSRTGPSSYNEQFF
TRBV5-6	.	.	TRBJ2-4	TGTGCCAGCAGCTTGGCTGGCCTGGGGGACATTCAGTACTTC	CASSLAGLGDIQYF
TRBV4-1	.	many	TRBJ1-1	TGCGCCAGCAGCCAAAACGCGTTGGCTGAAGCTTTCTTT	CASSQNALAEAFF
TRBV7-9	TRBD1	few	TRBJ1-5	TGTGCCAGCAGCTTAGCGGCCGGACAGGGGGTCAATCAGCCCCAGCATTTT	CASSLAAGQGVNQPQHF
TRBV12-3/TRBV12-4	TRBD1	few	TRBJ1-2	TGTGCCAGCGTGGGACAGACCTATGGCTACACCTTC	CASVGQTYGYTF
TRBV10-2	.	many	TRBJ2-2	TGCGCCAGCAGTGAGTCCCCCGGGGAGCTGTTTTTT	CASSESPGELFF
TRBV9	.	few	TRBJ1-6	TGTGCCAGCAGGGGGGACGGGATTTCACCCCTCCACTTT	CASRGDGISPLHF
TRBV2	.	.	TRBJ2-5	TGTGCCAGAAGTGATGGGGGATGGGCGGACACAATCTCGGGAGAGACCCAGTACTTC	CARSDGGWADTISGETQYF
TRBV12-3/TRBV12-4	.	many	TRBJ2-4	TGTGCCAGCAGTGGGAGTTTCAAAAACATTCAGTACTTC	CASSGSFKNIQYF
TRBV11-2	.	few	TRBJ1-4	TGTGCCAGCAGCTTAGATGGGGAAAAACTGTTTTTT	CASSLDGEKLFF
TRBV29-1	TRBD1	many	TRBJ2-7	TGCAGCGTTGGGCTTATAGGGGGCCAGAGCTCCTACGAGCAGTACTTC	CSVGLIGGQSSYEQYF
TRBV4-1	.	.	TRBJ2-7	TGCGCCAGCAGCCAAGACAGGGGATCCTACGAGCAGTACTTC	CASSQDRGSYEQYF
TRBV10-1	TRBD1	.	TRBJ2-7	TGCGCCAGCAGTGCAAGTGACAGGGGGCCGTACGAGCAGTACTTC	CASSASDRGPYEQYF
TRBV7-9	.	many	TRBJ2-7	TGTGCCAGCAGCTTAGCGGTCCGGGACCCCTACGAGCAGTACTTC	CASSLAVRDPYEQYF
TRBV20-1	.	few	TRBJ2-2	TGCAGTGCTAGCCTTAGCCCGACCGGGGAGCTGTTTTTT	CSASLSPTGELFF
TRBV6-6	.	.	TRBJ1-2	TGTGCCAGCATCCGGGGACCGAACTATGGCTACACCTTC	CASIRGPNYGYTF
TRBV7-9	TRBD2	few	TRBJ2-4	TGTGCCAGCAGCCCTAGACTAGCGGGAGCCAAAAACATTCAGTACTTC	CASSPRLAGAKNIQYF
TRBV4-1	TRBD2	many	TRBJ2-1	TGCGCCAGCAGCCCCGGACTAGCGGGATGGTACAATGAGCAGTTCTTC	CASSPGLAGWYNEQFF
TRBV28	.	few	TRBJ2-1	TGTGCCAGCAGGGGCCTGAGTGAGCAGTTCTTC	CASRGLSEQFF
TRBV20-1	.	few	TRBJ2-2	TGCAGTGCTGGAAGGCGTGGGACCGGGGAGCTGTTTTTT	CSAGRRGTGELFF
TRBV7-9	TRBD1	many	TRBJ1-3	TGTGCCAGCAGCTTAGACTTCCGGGACAGGGAAAACACCATATATTTT	CASSLDFRDRENTIYF
TRBV5-1	TRBD1	few	TRBJ1-1	TGCGCCAGCAGCTCGGGACAGGGGGCTGCTGAAGCTTTCTTT	CASSSGQGAAEAFF
TRBV12-3/TRBV12-4	.	few	TRBJ1-2	TGTGCCAGCAGTCCCCGGGGGGAACGGGGCTACACCTTC	CASSPRGERGYTF